What follows describes a single TCR beta chain. What it binds is unknown. This specimen belongs to a study of shared clonotypes between healthy human individuals. Selected positively for CCR7 and CD45RO-negative, naive CD8 cells excluded terminally differentiated effector memory CD45RA+ cells. Trimming stripped 3 bases from V and 4 bases from J, with 7 bases between. The CDR3 contains 13 residues. From germline, CDR1 is SEHNR and CDR2 FQNEAQ (reference sequence). Authors' processing steps: As immunoSEQ supplied junction-only sequences (without quality scores), filtering differed. The protocol was immunoSEQ multiplex PCR, while the TCRdb copy is restricted to in-frame clones and leaves out a portion. V and J calls and clone size are as listed in that table; D and trimming were resolved from the DNA. The repertoire holds millions of clones, with about 93% as singletons. General study results and limits: Compared with memory subsets, naive subsets generally had larger estimated richness. Naive CD4 clonotypes overlapped across a few donors at approximately 5.5%. The represented genetic and exposure-history diversity was limited by the small number of donors.

This chain connects TRBV7-9 to TRBJ1-5, with D uncertain. This TCR derives from a man younger than 35 in good health. Some clones in this sample may be carry-over from other donors' samples. Sequenced input: naive CD8+ T cells from PBMCs. In DNA, the CDR3 is TGTGCCAGCAGCTTGAGTACGAATCAGCCCCAGCATTTT. Its translation: CASSLSTNQPQHF.